One sample yielded the 4 T cell receptor beta chains listed below, sequenced in a study of response to subunit inactivated influenza vaccine. In TCRdb, the RT-PCR reads were re-called with MiXCR into one record per CDR3 protein. The sample holds about 830,000 distinct CDR3 sequences, about 18% seen once. Sequencing used PBMCs from blood, obtained 5 days after vaccination. These receptors came from a man in his forties or fifties who received an inactivated influenza vaccine.

The V call is TRBV5-1, the J call TRBJ1-1, with a weak D call TRBD1 (5 bases). The V gene's germline CDR1 is SGHRS and CDR2 YFSETQ. The CDR3 length is 14 residues. V dropped 3 bases and J dropped 1 base, with 10 bases sitting between them. CDR3 nucleotides: TGCGCCAGCAGCTCCCGACAGAAGAACACTGAAGCTTTCTTT. The encoded protein is CASSSRQKNTEAFF.

The sample holds a few counts of this clonotype. The DNA of the CDR3 is TGCAGTGCTAGTTTGGGCCTGGGACTAGCGACCTCCGGTGAGCAGTTCTTC. Amino acids: CSASLGLGLATSGEQFF. This chain joins TRBV20-1 and TRBJ2-1; 10 bases are a match to TRBD2. This CDR3 region has 17 residues. Losses at the gene ends were 3 bases for V and 9 bases for J; bases not matched to a gene: 17. Looked up from germline, CDR1 is DFQATT and CDR2 is SNEGSKA (reference sequence).

The chain employs TRBV7-3 and TRBJ2-2; 7 bases map to TRBD2. V shed 5 bases, J shed 4 bases, and the junction held 10 bases outside the gene matches. Germline assignment: CDR1 SGHTA and CDR2 FQGTGA. The CDR3 extends over 16 amino acids. Written as DNA, the CDR3 is TGTGCCAGCAGCCACCGCGGGGGTAAAAGCACCGGGGAGCTGTTTTTT. It yields the protein CASSHRGGKSTGELFF.

This clonotype was found a few times. Here the CDR3 DNA reads TGTGCCAGCAGTTTAGTGGGGACCCGAGACACCATATATTTT. Amino acid sequence: CASSLVGTRDTIYF. The J gene is TRBJ1-3, the V gene TRBV12-3 or TRBV12-4; the D gene is possibly TRBD1 (5 bases). V gave up 1 base and J gave up 8 bases, with 12 bases separating them. The CDR3 sequence is 14 residues long.